These T cell receptor beta chains were read from a single sample in a study of cytomegalovirus exposure and HLA in healthy donors. The repertoire was sequenced with immunoSEQ multiplex PCR; TCRdb's copy has only in-frame clones and lacks some. Of approximately 130,000 clones listed, about 70% are singletons. The sample consisted of PBMCs. These TCRs come from a woman in her thirties or forties in good health and CMV-seronegative. Each CDR3 is given with its conserved first and last residue. The D gene is left open where the match is weak. Some rows have no size entry. The others give once, few or many, or a class for an expanded clone.

>TRBJ2-7|TRBD2|NA|TRBV27
TGTGCCAGCAGTTTATCTCCACGGGGGGGGTACGAGCAGTACTTC
CASSLSPRGGYEQYF
>TRBJ2-7|NA|NA|TRBV27
TGTGCCAGCAGTTTATACCCGCACCGTACCGGCGAGCAGTACTTC
CASSLYPHRTGEQYF
>TRBJ1-5|TRBD1|NA|TRBV7-9
TGTGCCAGCAGCTTAGGAGGACAGGGGACTATGAGCAATCAGCCCCAGCATTTT
CASSLGGQGTMSNQPQHF
>TRBJ2-5|NA|NA|TRBV6-5
TGTGCCAGCAGACCTGTACAGGGCCGGGAGACCCAGTACTTC
CASRPVQGRETQYF
>TRBJ1-3|NA|few|TRBV2
TGTGCCAGCAGGTACCGACGGGTCTCTGGAAACACCATATATTTT
CASRYRRVSGNTIYF
>TRBJ1-3|NA|few|TRBV9
TGTGCCAGCAGCGTAGAACCGGGGGCTGGAAACACCATATATTTT
CASSVEPGAGNTIYF
>TRBJ2-5|NA|NA|TRBV5-1
TGCGCCAGCAGCTTGATAGGAGGAGAGACCCAGTACTTC
CASSLIGGETQYF
>TRBJ1-1|NA|few|TRBV7-2
TGTGCCAGCAGCTACCGGACAGCTAACACTGAAGCTTTCTTT
CASSYRTANTEAFF
>TRBJ2-1|TRBD1|NA|TRBV2
TGTGCCAGCACCGCCGGGACAGGGGCCTACAATGAGCAGTTCTTC
CASTAGTGAYNEQFF
>TRBJ1-2|NA|NA|TRBV6-5
TGTGCCAGCAGTCCCACAAAAAGCTATGGCTACACCTTC
CASSPTKSYGYTF
>TRBJ2-7|NA|few|TRBV27
TGTGCCAGCAGTTCAGGATCCCTTAGATACGAGCAGTACTTC
CASSSGSLRYEQYF
>TRBJ1-5|NA|NA|TRBV28
TGTGCCAGCAGTTTGGGGACTCCTAATCAGCCCCAGCATTTT
CASSLGTPNQPQHF
>TRBJ1-2|NA|NA|TRBV11-2
TGTGCCAGCAGCTCTCGACAGAACCGACTTTACTATGGCTACACCTTC
CASSSRQNRLYYGYTF
>TRBJ1-2|NA|NA|TRBV7-2
TGTGCCAGCAGCTTATCTCGAGGCGGCTACACCTTC
CASSLSRGGYTF